This T cell receptor beta chain was captured in a study of T cells after yellow fever vaccination. MiXCR was run by TCRdb on the 5' RACE reads, yielding one entry per CDR3 protein. The repertoire holds just under 600,000 distinct CDR3 sequences, roughly 14% seen once, with roughly an eighth in the top ten. The germline V and J ends were trimmed by 1 base and 7 bases, with 7 bases remaining between them. Germline loops: CDR1 SGHTA, CDR2 FQGNSA. There are 13 residues in the CDR3. This clonotype has a handful of counts. This receptor was taken from a man aged 25-45 years who received the YFV17D yellow fever vaccine. The starting material was PBMCs, obtained on the day of the yellow fever booster vaccination. V is TRBV7-2 and J is TRBJ1-4; no clear D gene. For the CDR3, the DNA is TGTGCCAGCAGCTTAGTTTTTGTTGAAAAACTGTTTTTT. Its protein product is CASSLVFVEKLFF. Full variable domain (outside the CDR3, taken from reference TRBV7-2 and TRBJ1-4): GAGVSQSPSNKVTEKGKDVELRCDPISGHTALYWYRQSLGQGLEFLIYFQGNSAPDKSGLPSDRFSAERTGGSVSTLTIQRTQQEDSAVYLCASSLVFVEKLFFGSGTQLSVL.